One and the same sample provided the 2 T cell receptor beta chains below, sequenced in a study of breast tumors, draining lymph nodes, adjacent tissues. TCRdb independently ran MiXCR on the multiplex PCR reads; one entry per CDR3 protein. The repertoire holds around 130,000 distinct CDR3 sequences, with about 30% as singletons. Breast cancer patients provided tissue from their axillary draining lymph nodes. Sequenced material: axillary lymph node tissue. The receptor source for this set is a female donor with breast cancer. Some clones in this sample may be carry-over from other donors' samples.

In its sample, this clonotype was seen a few times. V is TRBV10-1 and J is TRBJ1-2, with TRBD1 identical over 9 bases. This CDR3 region has 14 residues. J was trimmed by 7 bases and V by 7 bases; bases with no gene match: 10. CDR1 and CDR2 from the germline V gene are WNHNN and SYGVQD (reference sequence). The CDR3 spells CASMTGQGSGGYTF. The CDR3, as DNA: TGCGCCAGCATGACGGGACAGGGATCCGGTGGCTACACCTTC.

This clonotype has at least ten counts. Being one base from a much bigger clone, this may be a read error. The chain couples TRBV20-1 to TRBJ2-1, with D hard to call. Between the trimmed V and J ends, which lost 0 bases and 10 bases, there was a span of 19 bases. The length of the CDR3 is 15 residues. Per the germline V gene, CDR1 is DFQATT and CDR2 is SNEGSKA (reference sequence). CDR3 in DNA: TGCAGTGCTAGAGATTCGTGGTCGAAGGCATCAGAGCAGTTCTTC. This translates into CSARDSWSKASEQFF.